This TCR beta chain stems from a study of CD8+ T cells in alopecia areata. Findings of the study overall: Scalp specimens additionally yield sequences from normal skin's resident alphabeta T cells.

This clone was observed a handful of times. Its antigen is still unknown. Extracted RNA was reverse transcribed into cDNA, the sequencing template. Repertoires were generated with immunoSEQ multiplex PCR, while TCRdb's copy carries only in-frame clones and drops some. Of around 150,000 clones listed, roughly four fifths are singletons. The treatment: oral pan-JAK inhibitor, 5-10 mg twice daily. The V and J ends lost 1 base and 5 bases respectively, with 20 bases between them. The CDR3 covers 17 residues. Germline V gene sequence: CDR1 SGHTA, CDR2 FQGNSA. The source of this sequence is a human donor with alopecia areata. Sequencing used CD8+ T cells sorted from blood, obtained at week 4, from a patient treated with tofacitinib. The V call is TRBV7-2, the J call TRBJ2-5; either TRBD1 or TRBD2 may supply D (5 bases each). In nucleotides, the CDR3 is TGTGCCAGCAGCTTAGGTGCCGGGACCGCAATGGGGGAGACCCAGTACTTC. Protein product: CASSLGAGTAMGETQYF.